The 32 T cell receptor beta chains below come from one sample, sequenced in a study of T-cell memory formation after mild COVID-19. TCRdb re-analysed the 5' RACE reads in MiXCR, keeping a single row per CDR3 protein. The table has 470,000 or so distinct CDR3 sequences, roughly 20% seen once; the top ten hold roughly 12%. Sequencing used PBMCs or a T cell subset sorted from them (not recorded which). The receptors stem from an adult woman who had mild COVID-19 (a few samples of this study predate the infection). Cell type and time point are not known.

Ten or more counts support this clonotype. DNA of the CDR3: TGTGCCAGCAGTTTAAAGGTAGGGCCAGGGTACAATGAGCAGTTCTTC. Residues: CASSLKVGPGYNEQFF. The V gene is TRBV12-3 or TRBV12-4, the J gene TRBJ2-1; D possibly corresponds to TRBD1 (5 bases). V dropped 2 bases and J dropped 4 bases, with 15 bases sitting between them. The CDR3 spans 16 residues.

The table lists this clonotype with a few counts. This chain links TRBV7-9 with TRBJ2-1; D possibly corresponds to TRBD2 (5 bases). Germline loops: CDR1 SEHNR, CDR2 FQNEAQ (reference sequence). The CDR3 is 16 amino acids. V lost 10 bases and J 5 bases, leaving 24 bases between the germline ends. Written as DNA, the CDR3 is TGTGCCAACCCGGGTCCTAGCTCGGGAAACGACAATGAGCAGTTCTTC. It is translated as CANPGPSSGNDNEQFF.

This clonotype was seen ten or more times. The V and J genes are TRBV13 and TRBJ2-3, with a tentative D call TRBD2 (6 bases). V lost 3 bases and J 2 bases, leaving 12 bases between the germline ends. CDR3 length: 15 amino acids. The germline CDR1 and CDR2 sequences are PRHDT and FYEKMQ (reference sequence). This CDR3 is CASSLGAGITDTQYF. Written as DNA, the CDR3 is TGTGCCAGCAGCTTGGGAGCGGGTATCACAGATACGCAGTATTTT. Full variable domain (rest looked up from reference TRBV13 and TRBJ2-3): AAGVIQSPRHLIKEKRETATLKCYPIPRHDTVYWYQQGPGQDPQFLISFYEKMQSDKGSIPDRFSAQQFSDYHSELNMSSLELGDSALYFCASSLGAGITDTQYFGPGTRLTVL.

Only a few counts were recorded for this clonotype. This sequence joins TRBV13 and TRBJ2-3, with 9 bases identical to TRBD2. There are 17 residues in the CDR3. Unmatched junction bases numbered 4, after V lost 0 bases and J lost 0 bases. Germline CDR1 reads PRHDT; CDR2 reads FYEKMQ (reference sequence). The CDR3 nucleotides read TGTGCCAGCAGCTTAGGAGGCGGGAGGGCTAGCACAGATACGCAGTATTTT. Translation: CASSLGGGRASTDTQYF.

The chain joins TRBV10-3 to TRBJ1-1; 7 nucleotides match TRBD1. There are 13 residues in the CDR3. The ends lost 0 bases at V and 10 bases at J; junction bases unmatched: 5. CDR1 and CDR2 (germline): ENHRY, SYGVKD. As DNA, the CDR3 is TGTGCCATCAGTGAGTCTGGGCAGGGGGTAGCTTTCTTT. It translates to CAISESGQGVAFF.

This chain links TRBV11-2 with TRBJ2-5; 10 nucleotides align to TRBD1. Germline lookup yields CDR1 SGHAT and CDR2 FQNNGV. The CDR3 has 16 residues. Trimming at V came to 4 bases and at J to 4 bases, leaving 9 bases not matched to a gene. DNA for the CDR3: TGTGCCAGCAGCTCACTCCGGGACAGGGGACGAGAGACCCAGTACTTC. Its translation: CASSSLRDRGRETQYF.

V usage is TRBV20-1 and J usage is TRBJ2-1; 10 positions agree with TRBD2. Germline CDR1 DFQATT, CDR2 SNEGSKA (reference sequence). Trimming cost V 2 bases and J 8 bases; bases outside gene matches: 9. There are 15 residues in the CDR3. The CDR3 DNA sequence: TGCAGTGCTAGACTCCCTAGCGGGAGAAGGTATGAGCAGTTCTTC. It specifies CSARLPSGRRYEQFF.

This clonotype was counted only a few times. The V call is TRBV6-1, the J call TRBJ1-1; 8 nucleotides agree with TRBD1. The germline CDR1 and CDR2 sequences are MNHNS and SASEGT. The CDR3 is 15 residues long. Trimming cost V 5 bases and J 1 base; bases outside gene matches: 6. Here the CDR3 reads CASSIRQGRNTEAFF. In DNA, the CDR3 is TGTGCCAGCAGTATTCGACAGGGGAGGAACACTGAAGCTTTCTTT.

This chain joins TRBV18 and TRBJ2-2; unclear D gene. Germline V gives CDR1 KGHSH, CDR2 LQKENI. Trimming left V 6 bases short and J 0 bases short, with 17 bases between. The CDR3 covers 17 residues. CDR3 sequence reads: CASSPQTGLSNTGELFF. The CDR3 nucleotides read TGTGCCAGCTCGCCTCAGACGGGCCTCTCGAACACCGGGGAGCTGTTTTTT.

The gene calls are TRBV6-5 and TRBJ2-7; 8 bases are a match to TRBD2. Germline lookup yields CDR1 MNHEY and CDR2 SVGAGI. There are 15 residues in the CDR3. The trim removed 2 bases at V and 8 bases at J, leaving 11 bases unmatched. The CDR3 protein is CASSYIAGRNNQQYF. The CDR3 coding sequence is TGTGCCAGCAGTTACATAGCGGGGAGGAACAACCAGCAGTACTTC.

The rearrangement links TRBV27 to TRBJ2-7, with D hard to call. The germline CDR1 and CDR2 sequences are MNHEY and SMNVEV (reference sequence). The V end lost 4 bases, the J end lost 2 bases, and 15 bases lay between the germline ends. The CDR3 runs 15 residues. CDR3 sequence (DNA): TGTGCCAGCAGTTGGGTAAAAAGAACTCCCTACGAGCAGTACTTC. Protein sequence: CASSWVKRTPYEQYF.

This clonotype occurred a few times. The J gene is TRBJ2-5, the V gene TRBV13; TRBD1 matches 8 bases. The ends lost 3 bases at V and 3 bases at J; junction bases unmatched: 3. The CDR3 is 14 amino acids. CDR1 is PRHDT and CDR2 is FYEKMQ in the germline V gene (reference sequence). The CDR3 protein is CASSFGQGKETQYF. CDR3 bases: TGTGCCAGCAGCTTTGGACAGGGAAAAGAGACCCAGTACTTC.

This chain joins TRBV27 and TRBJ2-1; 7 nucleotides align to TRBD2. Germline CDR1 reads MNHEY; CDR2 reads SMNVEV (reference sequence). CDR3 length: 16 amino acids. V dropped 5 bases and J dropped 9; count of bases not matched to a gene: 16. The CDR3 DNA sequence: TGTGCCAGCAGTCCGACCGCCGGGAGGCCCCCCGCTGAGCAGTTCTTC. Its translation: CASSPTAGRPPAEQFF.

The rearrangement joins TRBV9 to TRBJ2-7, with 11 bases lining up with TRBD2. V lost 4 bases and J lost 3; bases outside the gene matches: 12. CDR1 is SGDLS, CDR2 YYNGEE, per germline. The CDR3 loop spans 17 amino acids. CDR3 region: CASSPRQTSGMHYEQYF. DNA for the CDR3: TGTGCCAGCAGCCCCCGACAGACTAGCGGGATGCACTACGAGCAGTACTTC.

In this sample, this clonotype turned up a few times. The chain links TRBV12-3 or TRBV12-4 to TRBJ1-2; 8 nucleotides line up with TRBD1. The J segment lost 2 bases and the V segment lost 5 bases, leaving 10 bases of the junction unmatched. CDR3 length: 16 residues. The CDR3 nucleotides are TGTGCCAGCAGTCCCAACATCCGGACAGGGAACTATGGCTACACCTTC. Its translation is CASSPNIRTGNYGYTF.

This clonotype was counted a few times. V is TRBV5-4 and J is TRBJ2-7, with 8 bases matching TRBD1. In germline, CDR1 is SGHNT, CDR2 YYREEE (reference sequence). The CDR3 is 13 amino acids. The junction had 8 bases not matched to a gene; V was cut back by 6 bases and J by 6 bases. CDR3 residues: CASTTHQGAEQYF. The CDR3, as DNA: TGTGCCAGCACCACCCACCAGGGGGCCGAGCAGTACTTC.

The chain employs TRBV12-3 or TRBV12-4 and TRBJ1-2, with D tentatively TRBD1 (6 bases). The CDR3 sequence is 15 residues long. Trimming took 7 bases from V and 4 from J, leaving 19 bases between them. CDR3 sequence (DNA): TGTGCCAGCAACGGTCCATCCAGGGGCGGCTATGGCTACACCTTC. Protein product: CASNGPSRGGYGYTF.

The chain joins TRBV7-6 to TRBJ2-2, with 9 bases lining up with TRBD2. The V segment lost 5 bases and the J segment 11 bases; nucleotides outside the gene matches: 12. The CDR3 sequence is 15 residues long. Germline CDR1 and CDR2: SGHVS and FNYEAQ. CDR3 amino acids: CASSRAGGPRGELFF. For the CDR3, the DNA is TGTGCCAGCAGCCGGGCGGGAGGGCCACGTGGCGAGCTGTTTTTT.

This clonotype was observed a few times. V and J are TRBV6-5 and TRBJ1-1; D is uncertain. V was shortened by 6 bases and J by 1 base, with 9 bases between the two germline ends. Germline lookup yields CDR1 MNHEY and CDR2 SVGAGI. The CDR3 runs 13 residues. This CDR3 is CASRNKGNTEAFF. CDR3 coding DNA: TGTGCCAGCAGGAATAAAGGGAACACTGAAGCTTTCTTT.

V is TRBV19 and J is TRBJ1-5, with D tentatively TRBD1 (6 bases). The CDR3 loop spans 13 amino acids. The germline CDR1 and CDR2 sequences are LNHDA and SQIVND (reference sequence). Trimming cost V 8 bases and J 3 bases, with 11 bases left between them. The CDR3: CASGWGPNQPQHF. The DNA of the CDR3 is TGTGCCAGTGGCTGGGGGCCCAATCAGCCCCAGCATTTT.

This clonotype was recorded a few times. The genes are TRBV5-1 and TRBJ2-7, with 7 bases fitting TRBD1. CDR3 size: 14 residues. V shed 4 bases and J 4 bases; nucleotides not matched to a gene: 8. Germline assignment: CDR1 SGHRS and CDR2 YFSETQ. This chain's CDR3 is CASSRDRGDYEQYF. In nucleotides, the CDR3 is TGCGCCAGCAGCCGGGACAGAGGGGATTACGAGCAGTACTTC.

A few counts support this clonotype. This chain uses TRBV12-3 or TRBV12-4 with TRBJ2-4; TRBD2 is a possible D gene (6 bases). V lost 6 bases to trimming and J lost 6 bases, with 18 bases between them. The CDR3 covers 15 residues. CDR3 sequence reads: CASSWTGESRNIQYF. DNA for the CDR3: TGTGCCAGCAGCTGGACGGGAGAGAGCCGAAACATTCAGTACTTC.

The rearrangement joins TRBV6-5 to TRBJ1-2; D is unclear. CDR3 length equals 15 residues. The ends were cut back, 2 bases at V and 5 bases at J, with 15 bases in the middle. Germline CDR1 is MNHEY and CDR2 is SVGAGI. In nucleotides, the CDR3 is TGTGCCAGCAGTTACGGGATTGACGGAACTTATGGCTACACCTTC. Translating gives CASSYGIDGTYGYTF.

J is TRBJ2-1 and V is TRBV5-1; weak D call: TRBD2 (5 bases). V lost 1 base and J lost 4, with 18 bases in between. The length of the CDR3 is 17 residues. Germline CDR1 and CDR2: SGHRS and YFSETQ. CDR3 in amino acids: CASSLSSLVSLYNEQFF. In nucleotides, the CDR3 is TGCGCCAGCAGCTTGTCTTCACTAGTGAGCTTGTACAATGAGCAGTTCTTC.

The rearrangement links TRBV7-9 to TRBJ2-1; 7 positions match TRBD2. The trim removed 1 base at V and 8 bases at J, leaving 5 bases unmatched. Germline V gives CDR1 SEHNR, CDR2 FQNEAQ (reference sequence). The CDR3 extends over 14 amino acids. The CDR3: CASSLVEGRDEQFF. Here the CDR3 DNA reads TGTGCCAGCAGCTTAGTCGAGGGGAGGGATGAGCAGTTCTTC.

This chain links TRBV20-1 with TRBJ1-1; D is possibly TRBD1 (5 bases). This CDR3 comprises 13 residues. CDR1 and CDR2 (germline): DFQATT, SNEGSKA (reference sequence). Trimming left V 3 bases short and J 4 bases short, with 12 bases between. CDR3 DNA: TGCAGTGCTAGTTCAGGGACGGCCACTGAAGCTTTCTTT. As protein: CSASSGTATEAFF.

The genes are TRBV5-1 and TRBJ2-3, with 11 bases identical to TRBD2. The CDR3 runs 16 residues. Germline V gene lookup returns CDR1 SGHRS and CDR2 YFSETQ. The trim removed 5 bases at V and 2 bases at J, leaving 7 bases unmatched. In DNA form, the CDR3 reads TGCGCCAGCAGTTGGGGGACTAGCGGAGTCACAGATACGCAGTATTTT. Residues: CASSWGTSGVTDTQYF.

This chain connects TRBV11-3 to TRBJ2-5; D is possibly TRBD1 (6 bases). Trimming removed 4 bases at V and 9 bases at J, with 15 bases between. The germline gives CDR1 SGHNT, CDR2 YENEEA. The CDR3 sequence is 13 residues long. DNA of the CDR3: TGTGCCAGCAGCTCCCACAGGGATCAGTCCCAGTACTTC. This encodes CASSSHRDQSQYF.

CDR3 DNA sequence: TGTGCCAGCAGCCAGGAGACAGGGGGCTCCTCACCCCTCCACTTT. This encodes CASSQETGGSSPLHF. The chain has TRBV4-2 and TRBJ1-6, with 10 bases that match TRBD1. J was trimmed by 10 bases and V by 3 bases; bases with no gene match: 6. The CDR3 spans 15 residues. CDR1 is LGHNA and CDR2 is YNFKEQ in the germline V gene.

The V call is TRBV6-5, the J call TRBJ1-4, with 8 bases matching TRBD1. V was pared by 0 bases and J by 12 bases, with 6 bases of the junction left unmatched. The CDR3 covers 14 residues. Per germline, CDR1 MNHEY and CDR2 SVGAGI. CDR3 DNA: TGTGCCAGCAGTTACTCCTCGACAGGGGACGAACTGTTTTTT. Its translation is CASSYSSTGDELFF.

V gene TRBV5-1 combines with J gene TRBJ1-2; D ambiguous. V dropped 4 bases and J dropped 2 bases, with 15 bases sitting between them. The CDR3 consists of 15 residues. CDR1 SGHRS and CDR2 YFSETQ come from the germline V gene. DNA for the CDR3: TGCGCCAGCAGCCCGGACTTAAGTAAAAACTATGGCTACACCTTC. Protein sequence: CASSPDLSKNYGYTF.

This clonotype has just a few counts. J is TRBJ1-1 and V is TRBV12-3 or TRBV12-4, with D maybe TRBD1 (5 bases). The CDR3 has 14 amino acids. Trimming stripped 3 bases from V and 2 bases from J, with 10 bases between. The CDR3 loop reads CASSFGRANTEAFF. The CDR3 DNA sequence: TGTGCCAGCAGTTTTGGCAGGGCAAACACTGAAGCTTTCTTT.